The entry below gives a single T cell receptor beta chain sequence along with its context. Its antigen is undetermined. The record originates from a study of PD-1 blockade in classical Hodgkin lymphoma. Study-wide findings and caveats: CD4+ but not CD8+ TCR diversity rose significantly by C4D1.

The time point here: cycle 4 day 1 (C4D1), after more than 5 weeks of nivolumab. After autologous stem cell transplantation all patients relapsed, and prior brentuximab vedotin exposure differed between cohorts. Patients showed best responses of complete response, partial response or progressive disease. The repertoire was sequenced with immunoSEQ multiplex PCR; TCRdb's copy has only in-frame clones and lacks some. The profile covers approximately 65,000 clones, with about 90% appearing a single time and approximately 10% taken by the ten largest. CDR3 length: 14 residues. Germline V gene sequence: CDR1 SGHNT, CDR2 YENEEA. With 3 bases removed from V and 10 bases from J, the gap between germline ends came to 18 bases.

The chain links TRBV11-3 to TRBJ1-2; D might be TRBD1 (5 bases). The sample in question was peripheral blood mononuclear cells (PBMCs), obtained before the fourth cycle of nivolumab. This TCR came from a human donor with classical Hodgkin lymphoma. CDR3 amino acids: CASSLAGQGIVYTF. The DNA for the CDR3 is TGTGCCAGCAGCTTGGCGGGGCAGGGAATTGTCTACACCTTC.